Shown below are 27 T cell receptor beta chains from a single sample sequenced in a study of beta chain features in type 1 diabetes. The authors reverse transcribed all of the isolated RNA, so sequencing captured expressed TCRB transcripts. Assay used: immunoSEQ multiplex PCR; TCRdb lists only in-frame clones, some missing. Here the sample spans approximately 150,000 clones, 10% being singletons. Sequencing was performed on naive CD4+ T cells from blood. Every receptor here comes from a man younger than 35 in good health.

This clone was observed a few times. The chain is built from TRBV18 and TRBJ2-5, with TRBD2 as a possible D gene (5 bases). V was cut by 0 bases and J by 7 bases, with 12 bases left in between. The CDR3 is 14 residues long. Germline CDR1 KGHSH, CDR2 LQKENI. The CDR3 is CASSPPERFGTQYF. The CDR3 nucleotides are TGTGCCAGCTCACCACCGGAGCGGTTCGGGACCCAGTACTTC.

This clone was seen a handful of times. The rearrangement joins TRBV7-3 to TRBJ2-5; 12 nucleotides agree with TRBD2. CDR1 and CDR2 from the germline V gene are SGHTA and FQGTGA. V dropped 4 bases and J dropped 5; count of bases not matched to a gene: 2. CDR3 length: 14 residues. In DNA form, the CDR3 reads TGTGCCAGCAGCTCGACTAGCGGGGGTGAGACCCAGTACTTC. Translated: CASSSTSGGETQYF.

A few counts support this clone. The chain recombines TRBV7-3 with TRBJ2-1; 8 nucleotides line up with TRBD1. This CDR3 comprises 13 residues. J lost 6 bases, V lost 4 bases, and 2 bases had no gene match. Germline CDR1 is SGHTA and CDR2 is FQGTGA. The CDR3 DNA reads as TGTGCCAGCAGCTGGACAGGGTTCAATGAGCAGTTCTTC. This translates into CASSWTGFNEQFF.

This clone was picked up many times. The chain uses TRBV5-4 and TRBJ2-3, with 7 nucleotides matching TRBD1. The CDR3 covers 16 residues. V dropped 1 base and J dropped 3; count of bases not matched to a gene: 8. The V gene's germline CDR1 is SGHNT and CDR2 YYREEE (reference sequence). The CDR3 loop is CASSLPQGSRTDTQYF. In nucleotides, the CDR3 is TGTGCCAGCAGCTTGCCACAGGGGAGTAGGACAGATACGCAGTATTTT.

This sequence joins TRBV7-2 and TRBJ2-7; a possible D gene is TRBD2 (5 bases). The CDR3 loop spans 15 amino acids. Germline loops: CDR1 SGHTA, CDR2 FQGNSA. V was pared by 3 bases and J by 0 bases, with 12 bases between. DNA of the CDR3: TGTGCCAGCAGCTTCGTGCCTGGGAGCTCCTACGAGCAGTACTTC. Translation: CASSFVPGSSYEQYF.

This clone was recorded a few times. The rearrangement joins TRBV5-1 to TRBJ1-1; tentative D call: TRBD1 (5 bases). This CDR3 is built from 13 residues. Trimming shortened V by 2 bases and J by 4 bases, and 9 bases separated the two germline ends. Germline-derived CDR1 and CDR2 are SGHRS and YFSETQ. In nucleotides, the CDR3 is TGCGCCAGCAGCTTTCAGGGTCCCACTGAAGCTTTCTTT. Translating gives CASSFQGPTEAFF.

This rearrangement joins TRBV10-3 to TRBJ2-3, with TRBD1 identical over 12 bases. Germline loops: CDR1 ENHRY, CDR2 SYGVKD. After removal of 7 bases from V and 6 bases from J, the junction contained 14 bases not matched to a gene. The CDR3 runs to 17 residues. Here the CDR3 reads CAITPRGGQGAGDTQYF. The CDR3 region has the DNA TGTGCCATCACCCCCCGAGGGGGACAGGGGGCAGGGGATACGCAGTATTTT.

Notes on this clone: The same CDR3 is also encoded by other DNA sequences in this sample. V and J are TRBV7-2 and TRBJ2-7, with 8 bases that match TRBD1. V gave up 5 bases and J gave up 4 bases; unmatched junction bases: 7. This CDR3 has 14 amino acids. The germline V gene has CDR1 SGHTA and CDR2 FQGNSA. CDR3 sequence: CASSLGQGAYEQYF. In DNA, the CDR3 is TGTGCCAGCAGCCTCGGACAGGGCGCATACGAGCAGTACTTC.

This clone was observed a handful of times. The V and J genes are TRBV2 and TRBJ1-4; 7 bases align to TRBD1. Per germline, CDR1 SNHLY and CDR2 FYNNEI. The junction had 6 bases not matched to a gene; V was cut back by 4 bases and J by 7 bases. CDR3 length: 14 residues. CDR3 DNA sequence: TGTGCCAGCAGTGGTCGCAGGGGGTTTGAAAAACTGTTTTTT. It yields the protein CASSGRRGFEKLFF. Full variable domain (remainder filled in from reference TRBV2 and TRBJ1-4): EPEVTQTPSHQVTQMGQEVILRCVPISNHLYFYWYRQILGQKVEFLVSFYNNEISEKSEIFDDQFSVERPDGSNFTLKIRSTKLEDSAMYFCASSGRRGFEKLFFGSGTQLSVL.

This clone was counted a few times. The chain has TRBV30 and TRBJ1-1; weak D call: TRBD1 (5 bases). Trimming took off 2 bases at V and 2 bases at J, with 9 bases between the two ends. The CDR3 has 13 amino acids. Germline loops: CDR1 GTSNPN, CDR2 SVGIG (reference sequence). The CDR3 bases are TGTGCCTGGAGTAGGGGAACAAACACTGAAGCTTTCTTT. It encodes CAWSRGTNTEAFF.

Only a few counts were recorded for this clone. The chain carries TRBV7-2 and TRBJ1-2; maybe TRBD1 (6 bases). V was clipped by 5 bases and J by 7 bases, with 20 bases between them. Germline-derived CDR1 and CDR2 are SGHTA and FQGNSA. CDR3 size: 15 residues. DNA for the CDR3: TGTGCCAGCAGCCCAACCCCAGCAGGGGTAATTGGCTACACCTTC. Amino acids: CASSPTPAGVIGYTF.

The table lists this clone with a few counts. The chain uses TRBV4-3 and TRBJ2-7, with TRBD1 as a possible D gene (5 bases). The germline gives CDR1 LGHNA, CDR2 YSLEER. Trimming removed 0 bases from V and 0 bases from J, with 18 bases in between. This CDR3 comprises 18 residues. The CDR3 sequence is CASSQDLAGAAISYEQYF. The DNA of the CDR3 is TGCGCCAGCAGCCAAGACCTGGCTGGGGCAGCCATCTCCTACGAGCAGTACTTC.

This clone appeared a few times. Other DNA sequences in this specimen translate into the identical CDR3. The CDR3 DNA follows: TGTGCCTGGGGAGGGACTAGCGGGGGTACCGGGGAGCTGTTTTTT. Amino acid sequence: CAWGGTSGGTGELFF. The chain uses TRBV30 and TRBJ2-2; TRBD2 agrees at 14 bases. Germline CDR1 reads GTSNPN; CDR2 reads SVGIG (reference sequence). The CDR3 sequence is 15 residues long. V shed 5 bases, J shed 5 bases, and the junction held 4 bases outside the gene matches.

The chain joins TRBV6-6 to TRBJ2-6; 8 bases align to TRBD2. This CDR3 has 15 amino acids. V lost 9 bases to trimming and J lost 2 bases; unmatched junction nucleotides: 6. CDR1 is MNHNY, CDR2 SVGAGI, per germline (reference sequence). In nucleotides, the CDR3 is TGTGCCAGTAGGCGGGGGGCGCCTGGGGCCAACGTCCTGACTTTC. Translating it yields CASRRGAPGANVLTF.

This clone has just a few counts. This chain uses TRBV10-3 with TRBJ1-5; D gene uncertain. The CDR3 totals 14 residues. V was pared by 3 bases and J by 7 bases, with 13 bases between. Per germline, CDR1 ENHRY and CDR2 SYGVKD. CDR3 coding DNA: TGTGCCATCAGTGAATTAGAGACGGGACAGCCCCAGCATTTT. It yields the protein CAISELETGQPQHF.

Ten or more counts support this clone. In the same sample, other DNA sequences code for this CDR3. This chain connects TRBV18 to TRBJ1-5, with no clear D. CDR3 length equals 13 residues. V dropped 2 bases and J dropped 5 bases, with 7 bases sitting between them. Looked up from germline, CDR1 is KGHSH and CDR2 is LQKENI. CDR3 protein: CASSPGRDQPQHF. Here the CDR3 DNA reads TGTGCCAGCTCACCAGGGCGTGATCAGCCCCAGCATTTT.

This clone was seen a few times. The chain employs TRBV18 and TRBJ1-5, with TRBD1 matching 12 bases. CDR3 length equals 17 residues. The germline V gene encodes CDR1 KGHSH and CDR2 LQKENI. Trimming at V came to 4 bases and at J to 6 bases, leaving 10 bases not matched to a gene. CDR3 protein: CASSRQPGQGAAQPQHF. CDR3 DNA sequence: TGTGCCAGCTCACGCCAACCGGGACAGGGGGCAGCTCAGCCCCAGCATTTT.

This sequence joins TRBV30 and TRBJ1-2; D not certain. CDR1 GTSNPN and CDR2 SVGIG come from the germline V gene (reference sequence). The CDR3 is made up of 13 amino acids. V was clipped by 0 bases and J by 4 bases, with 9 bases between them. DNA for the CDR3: TGTGCCTGGAGTGTAGACTATTCCTATGGCTACACCTTC. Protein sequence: CAWSVDYSYGYTF.

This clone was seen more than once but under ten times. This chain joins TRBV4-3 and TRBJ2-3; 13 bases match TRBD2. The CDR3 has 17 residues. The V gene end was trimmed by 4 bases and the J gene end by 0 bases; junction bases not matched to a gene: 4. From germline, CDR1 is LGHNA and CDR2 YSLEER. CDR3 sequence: CASSLTSGGTSTDTQYF. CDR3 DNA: TGCGCCAGCAGCCTGACTAGCGGGGGGACTAGCACAGATACGCAGTATTTT.

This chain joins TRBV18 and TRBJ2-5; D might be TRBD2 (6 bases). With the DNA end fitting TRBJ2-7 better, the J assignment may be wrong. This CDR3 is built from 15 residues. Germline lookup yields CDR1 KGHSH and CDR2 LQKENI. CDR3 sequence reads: CASSPVEGPSYEQYF. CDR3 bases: TGTGCCAGCTCACCAGTGGAGGGGCCCTCCTACGAGCAGTACTTC.

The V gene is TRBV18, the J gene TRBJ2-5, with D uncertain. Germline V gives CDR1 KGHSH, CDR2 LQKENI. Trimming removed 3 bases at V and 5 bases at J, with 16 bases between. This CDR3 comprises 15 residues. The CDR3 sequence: CASSPAAAYGETQYF. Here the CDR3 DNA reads TGTGCCAGCTCACCGGCCGCCGCCTACGGGGAGACCCAGTACTTC. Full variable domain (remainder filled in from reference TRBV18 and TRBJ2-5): NAGVMQNPRHLVRRRGQEARLRCSPMKGHSHVYWYRQLPEEGLKFMVYLQKENIIDESGMPKERFSAEFPKEGPSILRIQQVVRGDSAAYFCASSPAAAYGETQYFGPGTRLLVL.

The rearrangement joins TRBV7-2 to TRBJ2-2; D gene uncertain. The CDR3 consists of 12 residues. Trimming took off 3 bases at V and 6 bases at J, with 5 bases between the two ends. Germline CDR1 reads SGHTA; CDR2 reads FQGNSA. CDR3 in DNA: TGTGCCAGCAGCTTTCGCGCCGGGGAGCTGTTTTTT. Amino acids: CASSFRAGELFF.

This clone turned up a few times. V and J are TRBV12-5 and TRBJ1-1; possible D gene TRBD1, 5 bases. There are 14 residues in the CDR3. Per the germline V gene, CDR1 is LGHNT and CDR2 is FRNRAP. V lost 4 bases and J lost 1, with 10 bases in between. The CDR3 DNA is TGTGCTAGTGGTTCGTGGACACCGAACACTGAAGCTTTCTTT. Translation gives CASGSWTPNTEAFF.

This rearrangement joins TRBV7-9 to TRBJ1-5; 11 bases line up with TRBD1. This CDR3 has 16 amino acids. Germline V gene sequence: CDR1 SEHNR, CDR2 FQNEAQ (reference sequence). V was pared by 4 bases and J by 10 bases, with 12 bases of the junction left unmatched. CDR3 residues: CASSSGTGGTINPQHF. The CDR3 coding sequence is TGTGCCAGCAGCTCTGGGACAGGGGGTACCATAAATCCCCAGCATTTT.

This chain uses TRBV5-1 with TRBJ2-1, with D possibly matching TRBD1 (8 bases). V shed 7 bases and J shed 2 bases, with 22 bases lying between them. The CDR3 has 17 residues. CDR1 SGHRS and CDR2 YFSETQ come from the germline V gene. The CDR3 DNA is TGCGCCAGCTTGGGGGGGTCCAGGGGGCCTGCCTACAATGAGCAGTTCTTC. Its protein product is CASLGGSRGPAYNEQFF.

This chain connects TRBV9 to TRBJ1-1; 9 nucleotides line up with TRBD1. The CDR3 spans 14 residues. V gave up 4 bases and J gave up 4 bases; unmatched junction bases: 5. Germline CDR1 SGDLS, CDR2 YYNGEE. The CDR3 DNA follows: TGTGCCAGCAGCCAGCTGACAGGGGGCACTGAAGCTTTCTTT. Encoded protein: CASSQLTGGTEAFF.

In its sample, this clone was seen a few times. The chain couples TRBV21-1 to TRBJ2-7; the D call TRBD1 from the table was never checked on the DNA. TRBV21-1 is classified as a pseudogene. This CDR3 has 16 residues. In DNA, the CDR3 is TGTGCCAGCAGCAAATGGGTGGGGGCTGGTGTGTACGAGCAGTACTTC. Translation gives CASSKWVGAGVYEQYF.